Presented here are 17 T cell receptor beta chains from one specimen sequenced in a study of T cell changes during pregnancy in multiple sclerosis (dated by TCRdb to between 2017 and 2020). Libraries were built with the immunoSEQ multiplex PCR assay. Not all clones reach the TCRdb copy of this immuneACCESS table, which keeps in-frame sequences only. Checked studies attribute under half of the gap to unresolved V genes and leave the rest unexplained. Recorded for this sample are approximately 110,000 clones; 90% to 95% of them occurred a single time. About 3% of the sample comes from the top ten. The source material was peripheral blood, sampled after pregnancy. These receptors were taken from a female donor with multiple sclerosis, enrolled in a pregnancy study.

The chain links TRBV5-4 to TRBJ2-5; possible D gene TRBD2, 5 bases. This CDR3 has 13 amino acids. Germline CDR1 SGHNT, CDR2 YYREEE (reference sequence). Between the trimmed V and J ends, which lost 1 base and 3 bases, there was a span of 7 bases. DNA of the CDR3: TGTGCCAGCAGCTTGCCGGGGAAAGAGACCCAGTACTTC. Amino acid sequence: CASSLPGKETQYF. The whole variable domain, filled in from reference TRBV5-4 and TRBJ2-5, reads ETGVTQSPTHLIKTRGQQVTLRCSSQSGHNTVSWYQQALGQGPQFIFQYYREEENGRGNFPPRFSGLQFPNYSSELNVNALELDDSALYLCASSLPGKETQYFGPGTRLLVL.

The rearrangement links TRBV9 to TRBJ1-5, with D hard to call. The CDR3 extends over 15 amino acids. V was shortened by 0 bases and J by 10 bases, with 17 bases between the two germline ends. Germline V gene data show CDR1 as SGDLS and CDR2 as YYNGEE. The CDR3 is CASSVGGQVYEPQHF. The CDR3 coding sequence is TGTGCCAGCAGCGTAGGAGGGCAGGTTTACGAACCCCAGCATTTT.

This clone was seen just once. The chain couples TRBV29-1 to TRBJ2-7; D gene ambiguous. CDR1 SQVTM and CDR2 ANQGSEA come from the germline V gene. This CDR3 has 12 amino acids. Trimming pared 3 bases from V and 2 bases from J, leaving 8 bases between. The CDR3: CSVELGPYEQYF. The CDR3 region has the DNA TGCAGCGTTGAGCTGGGCCCCTACGAGCAGTACTTC.

The V and J genes are TRBV4-2 and TRBJ1-3, with unresolved D. V was cut by 3 bases and J by 2 bases, with 17 bases left in between. CDR1 is LGHNA, CDR2 YNFKEQ, per germline. The CDR3 loop spans 17 amino acids. The CDR3 DNA is TGTGCCAGCAGCCAGGACCACCGCGGAGGCCCTGGAAACACCATATATTTT. This encodes CASSQDHRGGPGNTIYF.

This clone was found once. V gene TRBV7-2 combines with J gene TRBJ1-2, with TRBD1 matching over 7 bases. The CDR3 runs to 15 residues. The germline V gene encodes CDR1 SGHTA and CDR2 FQGNSA. J lost 5 bases, V lost 0 bases, and 6 bases had no gene match. CDR3 protein: CASSLAPGQPYGYTF. CDR3 bases: TGTGCCAGCAGCTTAGCCCCGGGACAGCCTTATGGCTACACCTTC.

This chain uses TRBV7-9 with TRBJ1-2; D not certain. The CDR3 totals 15 residues. Germline V lookup: CDR1 SEHNR, CDR2 FQNEAQ (reference sequence). V was shortened by 0 bases and J by 1 base, with 9 bases between the two germline ends. The CDR3 DNA follows: TGTGCCAGCAGCTTAGCATTGAGAGTTAACTATGGCTACACCTTC. It yields the protein CASSLALRVNYGYTF. Drawing the rest from reference TRBV7-9 and TRBJ1-2, the complete variable domain is DTGVSQNPRHKITKRGQNVTFRCDPISEHNRLYWYRQTLGQGPEFLTYFQNEAQLEKSRLLSDRFSAERPKGSFSTLEIQRTEQGDSAMYLCASSLALRVNYGYTFGSGTRLTVV.

This chain joins TRBV29-1 and TRBJ2-2, with D perhaps matching TRBD1 (6 bases). Germline loops: CDR1 SQVTM, CDR2 ANQGSEA. The CDR3 spans 17 residues. V was shortened by 5 bases and J by 3 bases, with 22 bases between the two germline ends. CDR3 amino acids: CSVSLSGTMRDTGELFF. The CDR3 nucleotides are TGCAGCGTTTCACTTTCCGGGACAATGAGGGACACCGGGGAGCTGTTTTTT.

The J gene is TRBJ1-2, the V gene TRBV5-5; no clear D gene. The CDR3 extends over 15 amino acids. Per germline, CDR1 SGHKS and CDR2 YYEKEE (reference sequence). Trimming took off 1 base at V and 2 bases at J, with 12 bases between the two ends. In DNA form, the CDR3 reads TGTGCCAGCAGCTTGAATGATGGAGAGAACTATGGCTACACCTTC. It encodes CASSLNDGENYGYTF. The full variable domain, completed using reference TRBV5-5 and TRBJ1-2, is DAGVTQSPTHLIKTRGQQVTLRCSPISGHKSVSWYQQVLGQGPQFIFQYYEKEERGRGNFPDRFSARQFPNYSSELNVNALLLGDSALYLCASSLNDGENYGYTFGSGTRLTVV.

This chain links TRBV2 with TRBJ1-1, with TRBD1 matching 7 bases. V lost 6 bases to trimming and J lost 0 bases; unmatched junction nucleotides: 4. The CDR3 spans 14 residues. Germline CDR1 is SNHLY and CDR2 is FYNNEI. CDR3 amino acids: CASRETGLNTEAFF. The CDR3 DNA reads as TGTGCCAGCAGGGAGACAGGGTTGAACACTGAAGCTTTCTTT.

This chain links TRBV21-1 with TRBJ1-4; the D segment call TRBD1 is taken from the table without a DNA check. TRBV21-1 is a known pseudogene. This CDR3 is built from 17 residues. The CDR3 region is CASIMDSPTWWYEKLFF. The DNA of the CDR3 is TGTGCCAGCATCATGGACAGTCCTACCTGGTGGTATGAAAAACTGTTTTTT.

The V call is TRBV27, the J call TRBJ1-1, with a possible D match to TRBD1 (6 bases). The V gene's germline CDR1 is MNHEY and CDR2 SMNVEV (reference sequence). The CDR3 runs 17 residues. V lost 2 bases to trimming and J lost 2 bases, with 18 bases between them. The chain's CDR3 is CASSLSLQGQLNTEAFF. The CDR3 coding sequence is TGTGCCAGCAGTTTAAGCCTCCAGGGGCAGCTTAACACTGAAGCTTTCTTT.

The chain links TRBV13 to TRBJ1-5, with 7 positions matching TRBD1. The V and J ends lost 2 bases and 8 bases, in that order; junction bases with no gene match: 3. Germline V lookup: CDR1 PRHDT, CDR2 FYEKMQ (reference sequence). The CDR3 loop spans 13 amino acids. The CDR3 loop reads CASSLRQGEPQHF. The CDR3 DNA reads TGTGCCAGCAGCTTAAGACAGGGAGAGCCCCAGCATTTT.

This chain uses TRBV14 with TRBJ1-6; 7 nucleotides match TRBD1. CDR1 and CDR2 (germline): SGHDN, FVKESK. Trimming removed 7 bases from V and 10 bases from J; junction bases left unmatched: 13. The CDR3 length is 15 residues. DNA of the CDR3: TGTGCCAGCAACCCGACAGGGTCAGTGTCGTCACCCCTCCACTTT. Translated: CASNPTGSVSSPLHF. The complete variable domain, with remaining parts taken from reference TRBV14 and TRBJ1-6, reads EAGVTQFPSHSVIEKGQTVTLRCDPISGHDNLYWYRRVMGKEIKFLLHFVKESKQDESGMPNNRFLAERTGGTYSTLKVQPAELEDSGVYFCASNPTGSVSSPLHFGNGTRLTVT.

The chain uses TRBV29-1 and TRBJ1-2; no reliable D call. Per germline, CDR1 SQVTM and CDR2 ANQGSEA. The CDR3 has 11 amino acids. Trimming cost V 4 bases and J 1 base, with 4 bases left between them. CDR3 amino acids: CSVVHNYGYTF. DNA for the CDR3: TGCAGCGTTGTACATAACTATGGCTACACCTTC.

The V and J genes are TRBV9 and TRBJ1-1; D gene ambiguous. The V end lost 4 bases, the J end lost 10 bases, and 11 bases lay between the germline ends. The CDR3 length is 11 residues. Germline V gives CDR1 SGDLS, CDR2 YYNGEE. DNA for the CDR3: TGTGCCAGCAGCCCCCGGTGTGGAGCTTTCTTT. Its translation: CASSPRCGAFF.

The gene calls are TRBV10-1 and TRBJ2-3; D call uncertain. The CDR3 consists of 15 residues. The V and J ends lost 0 bases and 5 bases respectively, with 12 bases between them. Germline assignment: CDR1 WNHNN and CDR2 SYGVQD (reference sequence). The CDR3 nucleotides read TGCGCCAGCAGTGAGTCTATTAGTGTTGGAGATACGCAGTATTTT. Its translation is CASSESISVGDTQYF.

This chain uses TRBV9 with TRBJ2-5; tentatively, D is TRBD1 (6 bases). Germline V CDR1 and CDR2: SGDLS, YYNGEE. The CDR3 runs 15 residues. With 0 bases removed from V and 2 bases from J, the gap between germline ends came to 11 bases. The CDR3 DNA reads TGTGCCAGCAGCGTAGGGCCAACAGGGCAAGAGACCCAGTACTTC. It codes for CASSVGPTGQETQYF.